The entry below gives a single T cell receptor beta chain sequence along with its context. As yet, its antigen is unknown. This entry is derived from a study of T cells expressing NK-cell markers. Study at large: The authors derived TCR beta repertoires from sorted CD3+CD56+NKG2C+, CD3+CD56+NKG2C- and CD3+CD56-NKG2C+ T cells. One of the eight sequenced donors was seronegative, whereas the other seven were HCMV-seropositive.

The CDR3 sequence is 12 residues long. Germline CDR1 and CDR2: SGHRS and YFSETQ. Study results and limitations: Among a handful of donors, these clonotypes also ranked first in the CD3+CD56-NKG2C+ fraction.

What made the TCR beta cDNA was 5'RACE template switching with UMIs. TCRdb reprocessed the 5' RACE reads, with one entry per CDR3 protein and no DNA. This listing includes 250,000 to 300,000 distinct CDR3 sequences. The specimen sequenced was blood T cells: a sorted CD56 or NKG2C T cell subset, CD4+ or CD8+ T cells, or bulk PBMC T cells (not recorded which). The chain couples TRBV5-1 to TRBJ2-7. This clonotype was obtained from a man aged 18 to 35 in good health. CDR3 amino acids: CASSFTTYEQYF.